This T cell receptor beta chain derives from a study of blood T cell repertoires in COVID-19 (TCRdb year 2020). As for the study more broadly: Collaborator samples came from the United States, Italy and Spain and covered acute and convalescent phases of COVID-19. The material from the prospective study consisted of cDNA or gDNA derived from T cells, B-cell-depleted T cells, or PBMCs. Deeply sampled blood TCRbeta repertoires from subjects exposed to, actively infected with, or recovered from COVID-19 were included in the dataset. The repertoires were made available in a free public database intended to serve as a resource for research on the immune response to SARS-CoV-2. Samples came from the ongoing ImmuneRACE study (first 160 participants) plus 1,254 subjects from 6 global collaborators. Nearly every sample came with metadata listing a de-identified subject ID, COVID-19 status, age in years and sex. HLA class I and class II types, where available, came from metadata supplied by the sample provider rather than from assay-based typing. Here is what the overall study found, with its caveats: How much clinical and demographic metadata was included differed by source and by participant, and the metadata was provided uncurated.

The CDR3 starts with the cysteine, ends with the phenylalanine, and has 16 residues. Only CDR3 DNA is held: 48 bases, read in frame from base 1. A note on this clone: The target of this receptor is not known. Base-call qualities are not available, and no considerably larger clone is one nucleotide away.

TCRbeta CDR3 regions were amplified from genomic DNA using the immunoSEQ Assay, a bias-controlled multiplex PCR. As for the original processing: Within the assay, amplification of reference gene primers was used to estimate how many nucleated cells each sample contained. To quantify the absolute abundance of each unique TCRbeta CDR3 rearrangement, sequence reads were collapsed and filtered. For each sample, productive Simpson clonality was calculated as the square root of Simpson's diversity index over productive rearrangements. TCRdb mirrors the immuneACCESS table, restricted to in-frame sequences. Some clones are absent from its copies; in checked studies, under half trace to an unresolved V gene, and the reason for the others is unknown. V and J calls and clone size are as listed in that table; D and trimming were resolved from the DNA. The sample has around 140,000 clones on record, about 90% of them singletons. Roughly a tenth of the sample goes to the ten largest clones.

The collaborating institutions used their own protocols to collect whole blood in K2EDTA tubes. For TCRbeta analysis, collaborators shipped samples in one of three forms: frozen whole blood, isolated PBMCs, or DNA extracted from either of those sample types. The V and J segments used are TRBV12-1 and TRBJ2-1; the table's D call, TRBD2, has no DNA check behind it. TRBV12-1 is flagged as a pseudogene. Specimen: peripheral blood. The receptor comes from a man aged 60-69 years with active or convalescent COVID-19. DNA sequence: TGTGCCAGCAGCTTTGACCTAGCGGGAGAGGGGAATGAGCAGTTCTTC. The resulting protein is CASSFDLAGEGNEQFF.